The 3 T cell receptor beta chains presented below share a single source sample, sequenced in a study of blood T cell repertoires in COVID-19. This table comes from immunoSEQ multiplex PCR, and its TCRdb copy is limited to in-frame clones, with some not included. This sample yields around 68,000 clones, of which 87% are seen a single time; about 6.6% belongs to the top ten. Sequencing was performed on peripheral blood. All receptors derive from a man aged 50-59 years with active COVID-19.

This chain uses TRBV14 with TRBJ2-7; 10 bases are a match to TRBD1. The V segment lost 3 bases and the J segment 2 bases; nucleotides outside the gene matches: 7. Germline CDR1 is SGHDN and CDR2 is FVKESK. This CDR3 spans 16 amino acids. The CDR3 DNA reads as TGTGCCAGCAGCCAGGGACCGGGACAGGGGACCTACGAGCAGTACTTC. Protein: CASSQGPGQGTYEQYF.

The chain uses TRBV2 and TRBJ1-5; 7 bases match TRBD1. The junction had 8 bases not matched to a gene; V was cut back by 5 bases and J by 4 bases. CDR3 length equals 15 residues. Per germline, CDR1 SNHLY and CDR2 FYNNEI. CDR3: CASSSDRVNNQPQHF. CDR3 DNA sequence: TGTGCCAGCAGTTCTGACAGGGTTAATAATCAGCCCCAGCATTTT.

The chain combines TRBV6-2 or TRBV6-3 with TRBJ2-3, with 8 positions matching TRBD2. The junction had 18 bases not matched to a gene; V was cut back by 5 bases and J by 5 bases. The CDR3 covers 18 residues. The germline CDR1 and CDR2 sequences are MNHEY and SVGEGT. The CDR3 protein is CASSTPPGGSGVQDTQYF. The CDR3 DNA is TGTGCCAGCAGTACCCCGCCGGGAGGTAGCGGGGTACAAGATACGCAGTATTTT.